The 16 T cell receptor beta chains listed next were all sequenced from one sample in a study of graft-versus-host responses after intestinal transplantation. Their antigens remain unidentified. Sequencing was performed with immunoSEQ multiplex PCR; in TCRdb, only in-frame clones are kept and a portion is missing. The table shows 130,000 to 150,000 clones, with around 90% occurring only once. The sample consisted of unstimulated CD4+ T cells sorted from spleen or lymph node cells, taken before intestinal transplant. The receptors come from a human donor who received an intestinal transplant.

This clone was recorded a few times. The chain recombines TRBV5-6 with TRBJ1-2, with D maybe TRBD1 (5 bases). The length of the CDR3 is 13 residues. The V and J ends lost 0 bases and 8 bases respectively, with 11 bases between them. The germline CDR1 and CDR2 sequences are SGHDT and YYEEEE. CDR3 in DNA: TGTGCCAGCAGCTTGGAACGGAGGGGAGGCTACACCTTC. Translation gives CASSLERRGGYTF.

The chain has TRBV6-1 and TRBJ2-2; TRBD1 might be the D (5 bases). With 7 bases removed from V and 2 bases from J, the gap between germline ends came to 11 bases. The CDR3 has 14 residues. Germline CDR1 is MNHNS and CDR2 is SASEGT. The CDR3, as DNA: TGTGCCAGCATGCCAGGGCTAAACACCGGGGAGCTGTTTTTT. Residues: CASMPGLNTGELFF.

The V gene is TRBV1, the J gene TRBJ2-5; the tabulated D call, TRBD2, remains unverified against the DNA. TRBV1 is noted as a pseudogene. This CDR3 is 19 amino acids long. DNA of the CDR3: TGCACCAGCAGCCAAGATGTGGCTAGCGGACGAAGGCTGGAAGAGACCCAGTACTTC. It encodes CTSSQDVASGRRLEETQYF.

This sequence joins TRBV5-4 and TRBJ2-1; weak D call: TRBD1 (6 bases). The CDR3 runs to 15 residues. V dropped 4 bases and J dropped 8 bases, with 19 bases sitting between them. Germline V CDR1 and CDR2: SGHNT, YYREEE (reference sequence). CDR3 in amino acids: CASSLDLGGEDEQFF. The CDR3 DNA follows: TGTGCCAGCAGCCTGGATTTAGGGGGAGAGGATGAGCAGTTCTTC.

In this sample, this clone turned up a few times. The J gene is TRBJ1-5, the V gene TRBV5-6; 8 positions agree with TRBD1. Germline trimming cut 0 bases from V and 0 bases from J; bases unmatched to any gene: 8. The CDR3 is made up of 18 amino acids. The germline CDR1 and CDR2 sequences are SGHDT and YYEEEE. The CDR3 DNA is TGTGCCAGCAGCTTGGGGGGGACAGGCCTTTTTAGCAATCAGCCCCAGCATTTT. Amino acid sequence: CASSLGGTGLFSNQPQHF. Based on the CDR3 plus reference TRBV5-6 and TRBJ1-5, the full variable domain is DAGVTQSPTHLIKTRGQQVTLRCSPKSGHDTVSWYQQALGQGPQFIFQYYEEEERQRGNFPDRFSGHQFPNYSSELNVNALLLGDSALYLCASSLGGTGLFSNQPQHFGDGTRLSIL.

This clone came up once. CDR3 amino acids: CASSLETVGNTIYF. The CDR3 DNA is TGTGCCAGCAGTTTAGAGACAGTAGGAAACACCATATATTTT. J is TRBJ1-3 and V is TRBV28; D perhaps matches TRBD1 (5 bases). The CDR3 is 14 amino acids. The germline V gene has CDR1 MDHEN and CDR2 SYDVKM. V was trimmed by 2 bases and J by 4 bases, leaving 9 bases between them.

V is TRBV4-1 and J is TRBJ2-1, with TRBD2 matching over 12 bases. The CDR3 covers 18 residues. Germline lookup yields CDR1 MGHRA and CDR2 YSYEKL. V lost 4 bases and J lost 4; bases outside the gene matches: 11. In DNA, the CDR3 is TGCGCCAGCAGCCCGTGGACTAGCGGGGAGAGCCCTTACAATGAGCAGTTCTTC. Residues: CASSPWTSGESPYNEQFF.

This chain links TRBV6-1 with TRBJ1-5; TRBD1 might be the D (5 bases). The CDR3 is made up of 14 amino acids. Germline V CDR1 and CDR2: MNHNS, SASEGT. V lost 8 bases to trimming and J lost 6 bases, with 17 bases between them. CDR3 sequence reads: CASHGGEGTQPQHF. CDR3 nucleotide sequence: TGTGCCAGCCATGGGGGGGAGGGGACTCAGCCCCAGCATTTT.

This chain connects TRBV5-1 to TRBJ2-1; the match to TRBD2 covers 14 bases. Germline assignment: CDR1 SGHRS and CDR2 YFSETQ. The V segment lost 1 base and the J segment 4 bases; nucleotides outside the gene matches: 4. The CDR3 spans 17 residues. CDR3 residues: CASSLPGLAGGYNEQFF. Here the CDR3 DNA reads TGCGCCAGCAGCTTGCCTGGACTAGCGGGAGGTTACAATGAGCAGTTCTTC. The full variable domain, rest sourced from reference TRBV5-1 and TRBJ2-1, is KAGVTQTPRYLIKTRGQQVTLSCSPISGHRSVSWYQQTPGQGLQFLFEYFSETQRNKGNFPGRFSGRQFSNSRSEMNVSTLELGDSALYLCASSLPGLAGGYNEQFFGPGTRLTVL.

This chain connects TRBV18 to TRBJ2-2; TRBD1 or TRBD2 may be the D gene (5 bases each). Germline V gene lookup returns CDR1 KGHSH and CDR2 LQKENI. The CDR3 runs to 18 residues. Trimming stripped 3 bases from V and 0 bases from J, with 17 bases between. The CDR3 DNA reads TGTGCCAGCTCACCCCGGGGCCCTGTAATCGCGAACACCGGGGAGCTGTTTTTT. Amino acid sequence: CASSPRGPVIANTGELFF.

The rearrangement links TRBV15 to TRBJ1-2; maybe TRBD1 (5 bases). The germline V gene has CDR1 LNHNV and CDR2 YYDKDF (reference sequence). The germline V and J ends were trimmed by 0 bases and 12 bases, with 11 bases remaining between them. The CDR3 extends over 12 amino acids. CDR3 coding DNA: TGTGCCACCAGCAGAGACAGGGATGTCGACACCTTC. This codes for CATSRDRDVDTF.

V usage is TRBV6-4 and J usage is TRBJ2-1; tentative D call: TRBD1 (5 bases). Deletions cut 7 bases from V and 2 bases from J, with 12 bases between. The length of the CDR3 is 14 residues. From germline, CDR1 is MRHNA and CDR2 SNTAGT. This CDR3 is CASKTDSTYNEQFF. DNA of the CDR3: TGTGCCAGCAAGACAGATTCTACCTACAATGAGCAGTTCTTC.

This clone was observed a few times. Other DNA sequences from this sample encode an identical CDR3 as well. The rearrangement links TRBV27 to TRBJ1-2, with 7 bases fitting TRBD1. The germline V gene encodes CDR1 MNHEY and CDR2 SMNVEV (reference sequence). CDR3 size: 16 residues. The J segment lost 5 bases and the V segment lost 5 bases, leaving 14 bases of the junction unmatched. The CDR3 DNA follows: TGTGCCAGCAGTCTCCGGACAGGCGTATCACCGTATGGCTACACCTTC. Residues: CASSLRTGVSPYGYTF.

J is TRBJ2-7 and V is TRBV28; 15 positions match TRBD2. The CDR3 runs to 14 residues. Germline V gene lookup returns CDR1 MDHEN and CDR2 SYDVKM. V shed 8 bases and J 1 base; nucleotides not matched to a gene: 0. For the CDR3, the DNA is TGTGCCAGCGGACTAGCGGGAGGGTCCTACGAGCAGTACTTC. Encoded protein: CASGLAGGSYEQYF.

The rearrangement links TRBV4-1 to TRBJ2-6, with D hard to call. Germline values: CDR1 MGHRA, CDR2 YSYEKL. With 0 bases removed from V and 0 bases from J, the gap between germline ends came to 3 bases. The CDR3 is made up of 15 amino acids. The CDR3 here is CASSQDSSGANVLTF. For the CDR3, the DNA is TGCGCCAGCAGCCAAGACAGCTCTGGGGCCAACGTCCTGACTTTC.

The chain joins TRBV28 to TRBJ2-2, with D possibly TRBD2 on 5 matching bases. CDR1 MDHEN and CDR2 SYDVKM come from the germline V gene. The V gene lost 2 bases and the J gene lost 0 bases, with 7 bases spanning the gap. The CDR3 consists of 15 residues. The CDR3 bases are TGTGCCAGCAGTTTAAGTAGCGCGAACACCGGGGAGCTGTTTTTT. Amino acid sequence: CASSLSSANTGELFF.